A selection of T cell receptor beta chains follows, all from one sample in a study of T-cell memory formation after mild COVID-19. One entry per CDR3 protein results from TCRdb running MiXCR on the 5' RACE reads. The profile shows fewer than 700,000 distinct CDR3 sequences, roughly 21% of them singletons. Sequencing used PBMCs or a T cell subset sorted from them (not recorded which). The origin of the receptors is an adult woman who had mild COVID-19 (a few samples of this study predate the infection). Cell type and time point are not known. CDR3s include the opening cysteine and the closing phenylalanine or tryptophan. A D gene is named only where the DNA matches it firmly. Size is stated for part of the rows, as once, few or many counts, or as a class when the clone is expanded.

J gene: TRBJ2-7; V gene: TRBV4-1; clone size: -; D gene: TRBD2; CDR3 DNA: TGCGCCAGCAGCCCAGCTGTAGCGGGTTCCTACGAGCAGTACTTC; CDR3 protein: CASSPAVAGSYEQYF
J gene: TRBJ1-2; V gene: TRBV24-1; clone size: -; D gene: TRBD1; CDR3 DNA: TGTGCCACCGGGGCCACGGGACAGACTGACTATGGCTACACCTTC; CDR3 protein: CATGATGQTDYGYTF
J gene: TRBJ2-7; V gene: TRBV3-1; clone size: -; D gene: -; CDR3 DNA: TGTGCCAGCAGCCAAGAAAGCCACCCGTTTAAGAGCTCCTACGAGCAGTACTTC; CDR3 protein: CASSQESHPFKSSYEQYF
J gene: TRBJ1-1; V gene: TRBV2; clone size: -; D gene: -; CDR3 DNA: TGTGCCAGCACGGAAGAGGGAGGGGCCACTGAAGCTTTCTTT; CDR3 protein: CASTEEGGATEAFF
J gene: TRBJ1-1; V gene: TRBV29-1; clone size: -; D gene: TRBD1; CDR3 DNA: TGCAGCGTTGAAAGGGGGCCAGCAATCCGCACTGAAGCTTTCTTT; CDR3 protein: CSVERGPAIRTEAFF
J gene: TRBJ1-1; V gene: TRBV19; clone size: -; D gene: TRBD1; CDR3 DNA: TGTGCCAGCAGGAGACAGGGCATCGGTGAAGCTTTCTTT; CDR3 protein: CASRRQGIGEAFF
J gene: TRBJ2-5; V gene: TRBV7-2; clone size: few; D gene: TRBD2; CDR3 DNA: TGTGCCAGCAGCTCAATGATGCCCGGGGGGAGGCGGGGGACCCAGTACTTC; CDR3 protein: CASSSMMPGGRRGTQYF
J gene: TRBJ2-7; V gene: TRBV5-1; clone size: -; D gene: -; CDR3 DNA: TGCGCCAGCAGAGCTCAGGTACCACCCTACGAGCAGTACTTC; CDR3 protein: CASRAQVPPYEQYF
J gene: TRBJ1-1; V gene: TRBV7-8; clone size: -; D gene: -; CDR3 DNA: TGTGCCAGCAGAGGTCCTGGGGACACTGAAGCTTTCTTT; CDR3 protein: CASRGPGDTEAFF
J gene: TRBJ2-7; V gene: TRBV6-6; clone size: -; D gene: -; CDR3 DNA: TGTGCCAGCAGTCCCCGACAGACTTCCTACGAGCAGTACTTC; CDR3 protein: CASSPRQTSYEQYF
J gene: TRBJ2-1; V gene: TRBV11-3; clone size: many; D gene: TRBD2; CDR3 DNA: TGTGCCAGCAGCTTAGCGGGAGGGCCAATGCAGGGGCCTTACAATGAGCAGTTCTTC; CDR3 protein: CASSLAGGPMQGPYNEQFF
J gene: TRBJ2-5; V gene: TRBV5-1; clone size: -; D gene: TRBD2; CDR3 DNA: TGCGCCAGCAGCTTGGAACTAGCGGGGGGGTATGAGACCCAGTACTTC; CDR3 protein: CASSLELAGGYETQYF
J gene: TRBJ2-3; V gene: TRBV20-1; clone size: -; D gene: TRBD1; CDR3 DNA: TGCAGTGCTCCGGACAGGGCCACAGATACGCAGTATTTT; CDR3 protein: CSAPDRATDTQYF
J gene: TRBJ1-6; V gene: TRBV6-5; clone size: -; D gene: TRBD1; CDR3 DNA: TGTGCCAGCAGGACCGGGACAGGGAGTTCACCCCTCCACTTT; CDR3 protein: CASRTGTGSSPLHF
J gene: TRBJ1-6; V gene: TRBV7-9; clone size: -; D gene: -; CDR3 DNA: TGTGCCAGCAGCCTCCAATTCGGGACAAGGAATAATTCACCCCTCCACTTT; CDR3 protein: CASSLQFGTRNNSPLHF
J gene: TRBJ1-4; V gene: TRBV3-1; clone size: -; D gene: -; CDR3 DNA: TGTGCCAGCAGCCTGCCAGCAGGGAGAGAACTGTTTTTT; CDR3 protein: CASSLPAGRELFF
J gene: TRBJ1-1; V gene: TRBV20-1; clone size: -; D gene: -; CDR3 DNA: TGCAGTGCTACCCCGTGGGAACAGGGACTACCGAACACTGAAGCTTTCTTT; CDR3 protein: CSATPWEQGLPNTEAFF
J gene: TRBJ2-5; V gene: TRBV3-1; clone size: -; D gene: TRBD2; CDR3 DNA: TGTGCCAGCAGCCACCATTGGGGACTAGCCTTAGAGACCCAGTACTTC; CDR3 protein: CASSHHWGLALETQYF
J gene: TRBJ1-2; V gene: TRBV6-5; clone size: -; D gene: -; CDR3 DNA: TGTGCCAGCAGTTACCTCTCGAGCCGGGGGCTCGGCTACACCTTC; CDR3 protein: CASSYLSSRGLGYTF
J gene: TRBJ1-1; V gene: TRBV5-1; clone size: few; D gene: -; CDR3 DNA: TGCGCCAGCAGCAGAGGTGACATACTGGCTGAAGCTTTCTTT; CDR3 protein: CASSRGDILAEAFF
J gene: TRBJ2-7; V gene: TRBV27; clone size: -; D gene: -; CDR3 DNA: TGTGCCAGCAGTTCTAGGACCCAGGGGCCCTACGAGCAGTACTTC; CDR3 protein: CASSSRTQGPYEQYF
J gene: TRBJ1-2; V gene: TRBV5-1; clone size: few; D gene: -; CDR3 DNA: TGCGCCACTTCCCCGGACGGATTATATGGCTACACCTTC; CDR3 protein: CATSPDGLYGYTF
J gene: TRBJ2-3; V gene: TRBV5-1; clone size: -; D gene: -; CDR3 DNA: TGCGCCAGCAGCTTGGGTCTGGAGGGGAGGACAGATACGCAGTATTTT; CDR3 protein: CASSLGLEGRTDTQYF